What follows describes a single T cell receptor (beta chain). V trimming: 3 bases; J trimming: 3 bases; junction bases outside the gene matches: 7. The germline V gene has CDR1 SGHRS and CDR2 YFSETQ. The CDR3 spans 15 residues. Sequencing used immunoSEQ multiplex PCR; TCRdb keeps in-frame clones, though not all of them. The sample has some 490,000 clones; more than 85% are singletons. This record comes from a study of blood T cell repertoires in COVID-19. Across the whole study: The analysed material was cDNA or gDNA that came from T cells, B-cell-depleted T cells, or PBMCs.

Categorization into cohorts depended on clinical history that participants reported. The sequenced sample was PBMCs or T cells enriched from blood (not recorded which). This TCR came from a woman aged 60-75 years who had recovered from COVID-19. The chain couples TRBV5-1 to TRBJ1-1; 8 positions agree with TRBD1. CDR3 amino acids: CASSSRTGSHTEAFF. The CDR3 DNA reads TGCGCCAGCAGCTCCCGGACAGGGTCGCACACTGAAGCTTTCTTT. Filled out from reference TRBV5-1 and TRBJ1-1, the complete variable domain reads KAGVTQTPRYLIKTRGQQVTLSCSPISGHRSVSWYQQTPGQGLQFLFEYFSETQRNKGNFPGRFSGRQFSNSRSEMNVSTLELGDSALYLCASSSRTGSHTEAFFGQGTRLTVV.